This is a list of T cell receptor beta chains from one sample in a study of graft-versus-host responses after intestinal transplantation. The table came from immunoSEQ multiplex PCR; TCRdb's copy has only in-frame clones and leaves some out. The repertoire holds some 90,000 clones, approximately 82% seen once, with 0.83% in the top ten. These receptors' antigens are unknown. The sample here was unstimulated CD4+ T cells sorted from spleen or lymph node cells, taken before intestinal transplant. Receptors were obtained from a human donor who received an intestinal transplant. CDR3s include the opening cysteine and the closing phenylalanine or tryptophan. The order of the fields is J gene, V gene, CDR3 protein.

TRBJ2-2 | TRBV4-2 | CASSQDAGGLNTGELFF
TRBJ2-4 | TRBV10-1 | CASSEGLTGMGAKNIQYF
TRBJ1-5 | TRBV6-1 | CASSLDRVQPQHF
TRBJ2-3 | TRBV30 | CAWGLAGDTQYF
TRBJ2-1 | TRBV7-9 | CASEIGDSPYNEQFF
TRBJ1-1 | TRBV29-1 | CSVSLVDEAEAFF
TRBJ2-7 | TRBV19 | CASTIAGGPYEQYF
TRBJ2-7 | TRBV28 | CASSQTGYYEQYF
TRBJ1-1 | TRBV18 | CASSPSDLNTEAFF
TRBJ1-5 | TRBV2 | CASSPQGIREPQHF
TRBJ2-7 | TRBV2 | CASRAGGGNEQYF
TRBJ2-1 | TRBV15 | CATRDPSGNNEQFF
TRBJ2-1 | TRBV7-9 | CASSSGQGPYNEQFF
TRBJ2-1 | TRBV5-1 | CASSLGVGLAGYNEQFF
TRBJ1-2 | TRBV6-1 | CASSEYRGQNYGYTF
TRBJ2-7 | TRBV28 | CASSLRRDSGGSYEQYF
TRBJ1-3 | TRBV4-1 | CASSQGTGVGNTIYF
TRBJ1-1 | TRBV5-4 | CASSLDPGTEAFF
TRBJ1-4 | TRBV19 | CASSISHFGVRGRTNEKLFF
TRBJ1-1 | TRBV28 | CASGGQGGTEAFF
TRBJ1-5 | TRBV4-2 | CASSLQGGAGQPQHF
TRBJ2-1 | TRBV18 | CASSPGTTVSVEQFF
TRBJ2-7 | TRBV27 | CASRKRSSGRRWQYF
TRBJ2-7 | TRBV5-8 | CASSSGLAAPYEQYF
TRBJ2-1 | TRBV15 | CATSRGESEQFF
TRBJ1-2 | TRBV23-1 | CASSQSPGHPAWYF
TRBJ1-2 | TRBV11-2 | CASSLDLGNYGYTF